This T cell receptor (beta chain) appears in the sequencing data of a study of blood T cell repertoires in COVID-19. In the study overall: Sites in the United States, Italy and Spain provided acute and convalescent COVID-19 samples. In each case, the material was cDNA or gDNA derived from T cells, B-cell-depleted T cells, or PBMCs.

In the study's own analysis: Quantification of nucleated cells was approximated via reference gene primer amplification. The data were produced by immunoSEQ multiplex PCR, yet TCRdb's version contains in-frame clones alone and is incomplete. V and J calls and clone size are copied from that table; D and trimming were computed from the DNA. The table lists more than 200,000 clones, roughly 87% of them singletons. Germline V gives CDR1 SNHLY, CDR2 FYNNEI. The CDR3 has 16 residues. J lost 5 bases, V lost 6 bases, and 10 bases had no gene match. The sample taken for sequencing was PBMCs or T cells enriched from blood (not recorded which). This chain links TRBV2 with TRBJ1-6; 7 bases agree with TRBD1. The clonotype originates from a man in his thirties or forties in a cohort exposed to, infected with or recovered from COVID-19 (not recorded which). CDR3 DNA sequence: TGTGCCAGCAGGGCCGGGACAGCGGGCGATAATTCACCCCTCCACTTT. Translated: CASRAGTAGDNSPLHF.